The 22 T cell receptor beta chains presented below share a single source sample, sequenced in a study of circulating tumor DNA in untreated peripheral T-cell lymphoma. Generated by immunoSEQ multiplex PCR, the TCRdb table keeps only in-frame clones and is missing some. The sample lists around 290 clones; 85% were seen once. What was sequenced was tumor tissue. These receptors all stem from a human donor with peripheral T-cell lymphoma.

The chain has TRBV7-5 and TRBJ2-1; the table's TRBD1 call for D was not verified on the DNA. TRBV7-5 corresponds to a pseudogene. The CDR3 consists of 15 residues. CDR3 sequence reads: CASSFQGASYNEQFF. In DNA, the CDR3 is TGTGCCAGCAGCTTCCAGGGGGCTTCCTACAATGAGCAGTTCTTC.

The gene calls are TRBV14 and TRBJ2-7; D remains unclear. The CDR3 covers 14 residues. Trimming took 0 bases from V and 2 from J, leaving 8 bases between them. The germline gives CDR1 SGHDN, CDR2 FVKESK. The CDR3 nucleotides are TGTGCCAGCAGCCAAGATCGCAGAGCCTACGAGCAGTACTTC. Protein sequence: CASSQDRRAYEQYF. Looking up the rest from reference TRBV14 and TRBJ2-7 gives the full variable domain: EAGVTQFPSHSVIEKGQTVTLRCDPISGHDNLYWYRRVMGKEIKFLLHFVKESKQDESGMPNNRFLAERTGGTYSTLKVQPAELEDSGVYFCASSQDRRAYEQYFGPGTRLTVT.

The chain is built from TRBV6-8 and TRBJ1-2; 9 positions agree with TRBD1. The CDR3 has 12 amino acids. Looked up from germline, CDR1 is MNHGY and CDR2 is SAAAGT. With V trimmed by 6 bases and J by 8 bases, 4 bases remained unmatched. The CDR3 DNA follows: TGTGCCAGCAGGGGACAGGGACGAGGCTACACCTTC. This sequence encodes CASRGQGRGYTF.

This chain joins TRBV19 and TRBJ2-1; 7 bases agree with TRBD2. This CDR3 is 14 amino acids long. Trimming cost V 6 bases and J 3 bases; bases outside gene matches: 5. In germline, CDR1 is LNHDA, CDR2 SQIVND (reference sequence). The chain's CDR3 is CASSGAGVYNEQFF. The DNA for the CDR3 is TGTGCCAGTAGCGGGGCGGGGGTCTACAATGAGCAGTTCTTC. The full variable domain, in which reference TRBV19 and TRBJ2-1 provide the parts outside the CDR3, is DGGITQSPKYLFRKEGQNVTLSCEQNLNHDAMYWYRQDPGQGLRLIYYSQIVNDFQKGDIAEGYSVSREKKESFPLTVTSAQKNPTAFYLCASSGAGVYNEQFFGPGTRLTVL.

This clone was found a few times. The rearrangement links TRBV14 to TRBJ2-1, with a weak D call TRBD1 (6 bases). Trimming removed 5 bases from V and 9 bases from J, with 14 bases in between. CDR3 length: 13 residues. Germline V lookup: CDR1 SGHDN, CDR2 FVKESK. CDR3 sequence reads: CASSSIQGGEQFF. In nucleotides, the CDR3 is TGTGCCAGCAGCTCCATACAGGGTGGTGAGCAGTTCTTC.

The chain uses TRBV7-8 and TRBJ1-1, with 9 bases aligning to TRBD1. The CDR3 loop spans 18 amino acids. Unmatched junction bases numbered 18, after V lost 5 bases and J lost 5 bases. Germline V CDR1 and CDR2: SGHVS, FQNEAQ. The CDR3 spells CASSPDRGTDLRWTEAFF. The CDR3 bases are TGTGCCAGCAGCCCTGACAGGGGGACCGACCTAAGGTGGACTGAAGCTTTCTTT.

The chain carries TRBV19 and TRBJ2-1, with unresolved D. Germline lookup yields CDR1 LNHDA and CDR2 SQIVND (reference sequence). Trimming stripped 6 bases from V and 10 bases from J, with 10 bases between. This CDR3 has 11 residues. The DNA for the CDR3 is TGTGCCAGTAGCGCAGGAAACGAGCAGTTCTTC. Translated: CASSAGNEQFF.

About this clone itself: This likely traces to a read error, being one base from a far larger clone. This chain uses TRBV4-1 with TRBJ1-1, with 9 nucleotides matching TRBD1. Per germline, CDR1 MGHRA and CDR2 YSYEKL. This CDR3 has 18 amino acids. The V segment lost 4 bases and the J segment 5 bases; nucleotides outside the gene matches: 17. In nucleotides, the CDR3 is TGCGCCAGCAGCCCTGACAGGGGGACCGACCTAAGGTGGACTGAAGCTTTCTTT. Residues: CASSPDRGTDLRWTEAFF.

The chain combines TRBV6-8 with TRBJ2-7, with D perhaps matching TRBD2 (6 bases). Trimming left V 5 bases short and J 7 bases short, with 21 bases between. The CDR3 length is 15 residues. Germline lookup yields CDR1 MNHGY and CDR2 SAAAGT. The CDR3 region is CASSAPGLSLYEQYF. The DNA of the CDR3 is TGTGCCAGCAGTGCTCCGGGACTTTCTCTCTATGAGCAGTACTTC.

The chain couples TRBV30 to TRBJ1-2; the D gene is possibly TRBD1 (5 bases). Trimming took off 0 bases at V and 5 bases at J, with 10 bases between the two ends. The CDR3 extends over 13 amino acids. Germline V CDR1 and CDR2: GTSNPN, SVGIG (reference sequence). The CDR3 DNA follows: TGTGCCTGGAGTGTACAGGCGGGGTATGGCTACACCTTC. Amino acids: CAWSVQAGYGYTF.

This chain connects TRBV19 to TRBJ2-1; 7 nucleotides match TRBD2. Germline CDR1 reads LNHDA; CDR2 reads SQIVND (reference sequence). CDR3 length equals 15 residues. With 1 base clipped from V and 3 bases from J, the junction kept 3 bases outside the gene matches. The CDR3 nucleotides are TGTGCCAGTAGTATAGCGGCGGGGGTCTACAATGAGCAGTTCTTC. Residues: CASSIAAGVYNEQFF.

The chain links TRBV6-8 to TRBJ2-1; 8 bases fit TRBD1. J gave up 10 bases and V 11 bases, and 10 bases lay outside the gene matches. The germline V gene has CDR1 MNHGY and CDR2 SAAAGT. The CDR3 contains 12 residues. This CDR3 is CASGGASREQFF. Written as DNA, the CDR3 is TGTGCCTCAGGGGGCGCTTCCCGCGAGCAGTTCTTC.

The rearrangement uses TRBV11-3 and TRBJ1-4; D gene ambiguous. This CDR3 has 15 amino acids. Germline V gene data show CDR1 as SGHNT and CDR2 as YENEEA. With 6 bases removed from V and 3 bases from J, the gap between germline ends came to 14 bases. CDR3 in DNA: TGTGCCAGCAGTTCCGACGGCTGGGCTAATGAAAAACTGTTTTTT. It specifies CASSSDGWANEKLFF. Filled out from reference TRBV11-3 and TRBJ1-4, the complete variable domain reads EAGVVQSPRYKIIEKKQPVAFWCNPISGHNTLYWYLQNLGQGPELLIRYENEEAVDDSQLPKDRFSAERLKGVDSTLKIQPAELGDSAVYLCASSSDGWANEKLFFGSGTQLSVL.

The chain is built from TRBV19 and TRBJ2-2, with 7 bases identical to TRBD2. The germline V gene has CDR1 LNHDA and CDR2 SQIVND (reference sequence). The ends lost 4 bases at V and 5 bases at J; junction bases unmatched: 10. CDR3 length: 16 amino acids. In DNA, the CDR3 is TGTGCCAGTAGTACAGCCCAGCAGGGAGGGACCGGGGAGCTGTTTTTT. This gives the protein CASSTAQQGGTGELFF.

The chain is built from TRBV30 and TRBJ2-4; 11 bases map to TRBD1. This CDR3 is 12 amino acids long. Germline CDR1 GTSNPN, CDR2 SVGIG (reference sequence). After removal of 4 bases from V and 11 bases from J, the junction contained 4 bases not matched to a gene. CDR3 sequence (DNA): TGTGCCTGGACGGGACAGGGGGACCTTCAGTACTTC. It yields the protein CAWTGQGDLQYF. Using reference TRBV30 and TRBJ2-4 for the parts outside the CDR3, the full variable domain is SQTIHQWPATLVQPVGSPLSLECTVEGTSNPNLYWYRQAAGRGLQLLFYSVGIGQISSEVPQNLSASRPQDRQFILSSKKLLLSDSGFYLCAWTGQGDLQYFGAGTRLSVL.

The V and J genes are TRBV6-8 and TRBJ1-3; possibly TRBD1 for D (5 bases). CDR1 and CDR2 (germline): MNHGY, SAAAGT. Trimming removed 4 bases at V and 4 bases at J, with 11 bases between. This CDR3 contains 14 residues. The CDR3 DNA follows: TGTGCCAGCAGTTTTGGGGCCGTGGGAAACACCATATATTTT. It yields the protein CASSFGAVGNTIYF.

The rearrangement uses TRBV6-8 and TRBJ1-5; D not resolved. CDR3 length: 13 residues. Germline V CDR1 and CDR2: MNHGY, SAAAGT. V was pared by 5 bases and J by 2 bases, with 7 bases between. CDR3: CASSPWGNQPQHF. The CDR3 bases are TGTGCCAGCAGTCCCTGGGGCAATCAGCCCCAGCATTTT.

This chain connects TRBV10-2 to TRBJ2-7; 10 nucleotides line up with TRBD2. The CDR3 sequence is 14 residues long. CDR1 WSHSY and CDR2 SAAADI come from the germline V gene. The CDR3 nucleotides read TGCACCAGCAGTGATAGCGGGGGGTCCTACGAGCAGTACGTC. Translation gives CTSSDSGGSYEQYV.

The genes are TRBV19 and TRBJ2-7; D remains unclear. In germline, CDR1 is LNHDA, CDR2 SQIVND (reference sequence). This CDR3 is built from 12 residues. V dropped 5 bases and J dropped 3 bases, with 8 bases sitting between them. CDR3 residues: CASSESGYEQYF. CDR3 coding DNA: TGTGCCAGTAGTGAATCAGGCTACGAGCAGTACTTC.

V gene TRBV19 combines with J gene TRBJ2-7; TRBD1 matches at 7 bases. CDR3 length: 12 residues. V was clipped by 5 bases and J by 4 bases; unmatched bases: 2. Germline V gene data show CDR1 as LNHDA and CDR2 as SQIVND (reference sequence). This CDR3 reads CASSPGGYEQYF. CDR3 sequence (DNA): TGTGCCAGTAGTCCAGGGGGATACGAGCAGTACTTC.

The chain carries TRBV14 and TRBJ2-2; D is uncertain. This CDR3 region has 13 residues. Trimming took off 1 base at V and 6 bases at J, with 6 bases between the two ends. CDR1 is SGHDN, CDR2 FVKESK, per germline. The CDR3 loop reads CASSQASPGELFF. As DNA, the CDR3 is TGTGCCAGCAGCCAAGCGAGTCCCGGGGAGCTGTTTTTT.

The V and J genes are TRBV30 and TRBJ1-6, with D possibly being TRBD1 (6 bases). With 8 bases removed from V and 9 bases from J, the gap between germline ends came to 20 bases. CDR3 length: 14 residues. CDR1 GTSNPN and CDR2 SVGIG come from the germline V gene (reference sequence). As DNA, the CDR3 is TGTGCCGAGAGGGGACACAGTAGAAGTTCACCCCTCCACTTT. Translated: CAERGHSRSSPLHF.